These 9 T cell receptor beta chains originate from one sample sequenced in a study of cytomegalovirus exposure and HLA in healthy donors (dated by TCRdb to between 2016 and 2019). The library was made by the immunoSEQ multiplex PCR assay. For the multiplex PCR, a mixture combining 60 forward primers for TCR Vbeta segments and 13 reverse primers for TCR Jbeta segments was used. The clones in this table, taken by TCRdb from immuneACCESS, are in-frame only. Not every clone is retained; where verified, under half of the shortfall comes from an unresolved V gene, and the cause of the rest is unknown. The sample yields about 82,000 clones; around 79% were counted once. 5.5% of the sample lies in the top ten. The material sequenced was PBMCs. These receptors were obtained from a male donor in good health and CMV-seropositive.

J is TRBJ2-1 and V is TRBV15; D uncertain. The CDR3 contains 12 residues. V was cut by 1 base and J by 9 bases, with 7 bases left in between. Germline loops: CDR1 LNHNV, CDR2 YYDKDF (reference sequence). The CDR3 nucleotides are TGTGCCACCAGCAGAGGTGGGCGTGAGCAGTTCTTC. Translation: CATSRGGREQFF.

This chain uses TRBV2 with TRBJ2-1, with D perhaps TRBD2 (5 bases). There are 15 residues in the CDR3. Germline CDR1 SNHLY, CDR2 FYNNEI. The ends were cut back, 6 bases at V and 3 bases at J, with 15 bases in the middle. CDR3 in DNA: TGTGCCAGCAGGGGAGCGAGGCCTTACTACAATGAGCAGTTCTTC. Encoded protein: CASRGARPYYNEQFF.

The V call is TRBV5-1, the J call TRBJ1-2; TRBD1 agrees at 8 bases. This CDR3 is 16 amino acids long. From germline, CDR1 is SGHRS and CDR2 YFSETQ. Trimming cost V 0 bases and J 4 bases; bases outside gene matches: 8. CDR3 sequence: CASSLVQGASGYGYTF. The CDR3 DNA reads as TGCGCCAGCAGCTTGGTTCAGGGGGCATCTGGCTATGGCTACACCTTC.

The chain couples TRBV2 to TRBJ1-2; 9 bases map to TRBD1. J gave up 7 bases and V 7 bases, and 7 bases lay outside the gene matches. The CDR3 has 13 residues. The V gene's germline CDR1 is SNHLY and CDR2 FYNNEI. The DNA for the CDR3 is TGTGCCAGCACCACGGGACAGGGAGGTGGCTACACCTTC. Amino acids: CASTTGQGGGYTF.

V usage is TRBV11-3 and J usage is TRBJ1-2; weak D call: TRBD1 (5 bases). This CDR3 spans 15 amino acids. V was cut by 0 bases and J by 1 base, with 9 bases left in between. Germline CDR1 reads SGHNT; CDR2 reads YENEEA. The CDR3 coding sequence is TGTGCCAGCAGCTTAGAGGCAGGGAATAACTATGGCTACACCTTC. Amino acid sequence: CASSLEAGNNYGYTF.

The chain joins TRBV29-1 to TRBJ2-5; 7 nucleotides line up with TRBD1. Germline trimming cut 4 bases from V and 2 bases from J; bases unmatched to any gene: 1. The CDR3 has 12 amino acids. The germline gives CDR1 SQVTM, CDR2 ANQGSEA. CDR3 region: CSVGQGQETQYF. In DNA, the CDR3 is TGCAGCGTTGGACAGGGTCAAGAGACCCAGTACTTC.

The CDR3 nucleotides are TGCGCCAGCAGCTTGGTGGCGGGCTACGAGCAGTACTTC. This translates into CASSLVAGYEQYF. This chain links TRBV5-1 with TRBJ2-7; possible D gene TRBD2, 5 bases. The CDR3 is 13 residues long. Per germline, CDR1 SGHRS and CDR2 YFSETQ. Trimming took 0 bases from V and 3 from J, leaving 7 bases between them.

The rearrangement links TRBV28 to TRBJ2-1; D unclear. This CDR3 is built from 14 residues. The germline gives CDR1 MDHEN, CDR2 SYDVKM. Trimming took 7 bases from V and 2 from J, leaving 12 bases between them. This chain's CDR3 is CASNLGNPYNEQFF. In DNA, the CDR3 is TGTGCCAGCAATCTAGGAAACCCCTACAATGAGCAGTTCTTC.

The chain combines TRBV6-6 with TRBJ2-7; D is perhaps TRBD2 (5 bases). Deletions cut 0 bases from V and 6 bases from J, with 9 bases between. CDR3 length: 13 residues. Germline CDR1 is MNHNY and CDR2 is SVGAGI (reference sequence). The CDR3 nucleotides read TGTGCCAGCAGTTACTCGCGGGCGTCCGAGCAGTACTTC. This translates into CASSYSRASEQYF.